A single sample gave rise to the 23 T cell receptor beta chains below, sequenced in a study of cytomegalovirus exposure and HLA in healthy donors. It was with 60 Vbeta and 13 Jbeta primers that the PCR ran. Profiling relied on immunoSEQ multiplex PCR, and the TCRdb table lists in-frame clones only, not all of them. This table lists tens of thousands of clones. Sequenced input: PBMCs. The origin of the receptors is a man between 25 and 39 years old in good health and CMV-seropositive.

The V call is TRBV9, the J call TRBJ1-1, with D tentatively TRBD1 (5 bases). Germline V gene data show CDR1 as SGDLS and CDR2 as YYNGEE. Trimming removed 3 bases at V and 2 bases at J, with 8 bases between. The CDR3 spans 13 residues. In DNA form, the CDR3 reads TGTGCCAGCAGCGCTACAGGAAACACTGAAGCTTTCTTT. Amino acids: CASSATGNTEAFF. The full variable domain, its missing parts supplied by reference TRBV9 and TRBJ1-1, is DSGVTQTPKHLITATGQRVTLRCSPRSGDLSVYWYQQSLDQGLQFLIQYYNGEERAKGNILERFSAQQFPDLHSELNLSSLELGDSALYFCASSATGNTEAFFGQGTRLTVV.

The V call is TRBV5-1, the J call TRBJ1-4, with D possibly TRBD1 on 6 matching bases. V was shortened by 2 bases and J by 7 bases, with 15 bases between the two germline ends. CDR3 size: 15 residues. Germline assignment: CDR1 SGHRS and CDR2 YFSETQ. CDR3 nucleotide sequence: TGCGCCAGCAGCTTTCGGGGGGGCCGGGGTGAAAAACTGTTTTTT. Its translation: CASSFRGGRGEKLFF.

As DNA, the CDR3 is TGCGCCAGCAGCCAGTCAGGTCAGGGCAATCAGCCCCAGCATTTT. Translated: CASSQSGQGNQPQHF. V is TRBV4-1 and J is TRBJ1-5; no clear D. V shed 3 bases and J shed 2 bases, with 11 bases lying between them. CDR3 size: 15 residues. CDR1 is MGHRA, CDR2 YSYEKL, per germline.

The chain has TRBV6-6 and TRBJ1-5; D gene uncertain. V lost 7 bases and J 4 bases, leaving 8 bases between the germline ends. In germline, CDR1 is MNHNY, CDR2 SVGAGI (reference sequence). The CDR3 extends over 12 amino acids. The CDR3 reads CASKTGNQPQHF. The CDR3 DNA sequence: TGTGCCAGCAAGACGGGGAATCAGCCCCAGCATTTT.

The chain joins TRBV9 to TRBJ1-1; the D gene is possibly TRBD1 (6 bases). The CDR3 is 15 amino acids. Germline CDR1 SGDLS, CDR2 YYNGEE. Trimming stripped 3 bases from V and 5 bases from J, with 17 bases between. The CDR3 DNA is TGTGCCAGCAGCGCGCCTCGAGGGGGGGGAACTGAAGCTTTCTTT. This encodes CASSAPRGGGTEAFF.

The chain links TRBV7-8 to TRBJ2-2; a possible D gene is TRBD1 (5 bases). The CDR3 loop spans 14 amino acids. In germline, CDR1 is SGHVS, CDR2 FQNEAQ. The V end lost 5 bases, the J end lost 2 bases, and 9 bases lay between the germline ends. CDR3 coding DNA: TGTGCCAGCAGCCGGACACCCAACACCGGGGAGCTGTTTTTT. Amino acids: CASSRTPNTGELFF.

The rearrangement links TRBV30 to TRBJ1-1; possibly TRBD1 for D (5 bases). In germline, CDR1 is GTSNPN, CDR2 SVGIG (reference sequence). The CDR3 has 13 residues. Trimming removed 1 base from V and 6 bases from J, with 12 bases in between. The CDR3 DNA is TGTGCCTGGAGTGAAGGACGGGGGGCTGAAGCTTTCTTT. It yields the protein CAWSEGRGAEAFF.

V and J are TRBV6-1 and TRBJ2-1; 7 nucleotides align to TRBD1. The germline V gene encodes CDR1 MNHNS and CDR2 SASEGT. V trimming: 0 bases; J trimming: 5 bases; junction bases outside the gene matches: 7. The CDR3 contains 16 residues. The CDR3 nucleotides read TGTGCCAGCAGTGAAGCGTACCGGGACAGCGACAATGAGCAGTTCTTC. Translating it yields CASSEAYRDSDNEQFF.

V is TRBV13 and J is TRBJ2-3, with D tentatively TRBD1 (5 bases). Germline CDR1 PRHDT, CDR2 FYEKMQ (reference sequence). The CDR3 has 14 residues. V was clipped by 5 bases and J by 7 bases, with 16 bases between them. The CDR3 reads CASSRTQGVNTQYF. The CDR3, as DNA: TGTGCCAGCAGCCGAACTCAGGGTGTTAATACGCAGTATTTT.

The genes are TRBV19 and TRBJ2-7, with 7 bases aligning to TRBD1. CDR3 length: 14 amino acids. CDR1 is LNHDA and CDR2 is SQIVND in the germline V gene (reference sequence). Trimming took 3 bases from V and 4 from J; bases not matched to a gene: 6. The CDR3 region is CASSMDRPPYEQYF. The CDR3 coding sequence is TGTGCCAGTAGTATGGACAGGCCTCCATACGAGCAGTACTTC.

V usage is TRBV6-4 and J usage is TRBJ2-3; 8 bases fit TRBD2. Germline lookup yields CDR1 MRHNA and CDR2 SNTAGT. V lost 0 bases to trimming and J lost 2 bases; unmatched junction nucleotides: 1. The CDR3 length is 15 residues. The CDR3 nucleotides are TGTGCCAGCAGTGACTCTAGCGGGAACACAGATACGCAGTATTTT. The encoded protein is CASSDSSGNTDTQYF.

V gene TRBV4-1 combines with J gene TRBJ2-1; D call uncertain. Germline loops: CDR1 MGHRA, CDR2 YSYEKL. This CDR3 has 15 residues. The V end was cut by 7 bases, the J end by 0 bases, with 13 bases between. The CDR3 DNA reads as TGCGCCAGCATTCAGACTTCGAGCTCCTACAATGAGCAGTTCTTC. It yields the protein CASIQTSSSYNEQFF.

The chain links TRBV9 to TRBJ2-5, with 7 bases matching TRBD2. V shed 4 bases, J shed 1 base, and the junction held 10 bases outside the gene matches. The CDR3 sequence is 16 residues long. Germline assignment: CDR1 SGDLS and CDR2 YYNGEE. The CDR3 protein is CASSLRGGAVQETQYF. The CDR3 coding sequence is TGTGCCAGCAGCCTCCGGGGAGGGGCGGTCCAAGAGACCCAGTACTTC. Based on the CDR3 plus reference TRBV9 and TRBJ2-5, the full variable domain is DSGVTQTPKHLITATGQRVTLRCSPRSGDLSVYWYQQSLDQGLQFLIQYYNGEERAKGNILERFSAQQFPDLHSELNLSSLELGDSALYFCASSLRGGAVQETQYFGPGTRLLVL.

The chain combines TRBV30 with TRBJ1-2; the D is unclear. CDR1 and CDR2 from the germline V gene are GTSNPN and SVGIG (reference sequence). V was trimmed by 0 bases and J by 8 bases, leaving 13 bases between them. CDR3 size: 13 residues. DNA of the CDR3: TGTGCCTGGAGTGTCGGAGGTCTGGACGGCTACACCTTC. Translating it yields CAWSVGGLDGYTF.

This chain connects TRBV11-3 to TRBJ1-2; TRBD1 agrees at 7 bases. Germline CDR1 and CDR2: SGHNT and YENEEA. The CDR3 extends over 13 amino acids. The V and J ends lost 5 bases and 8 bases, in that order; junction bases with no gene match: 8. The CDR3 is CASSLMTGSGYTF. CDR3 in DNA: TGTGCCAGCAGCCTAATGACAGGGTCAGGCTACACCTTC. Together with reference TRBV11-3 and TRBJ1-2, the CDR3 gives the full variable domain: EAGVVQSPRYKIIEKKQPVAFWCNPISGHNTLYWYLQNLGQGPELLIRYENEEAVDDSQLPKDRFSAERLKGVDSTLKIQPAELGDSAVYLCASSLMTGSGYTFGSGTRLTVV.

The CDR3 region has the DNA TGCGCCAGCAGTCGGACAGGGGCCTACAATGAGCAGTTCTTC. This gives the protein CASSRTGAYNEQFF. The V call is TRBV5-1, the J call TRBJ2-1, with 9 nucleotides matching TRBD1. The V segment lost 5 bases and the J segment 2 bases; nucleotides outside the gene matches: 2. The CDR3 spans 14 residues. CDR1 and CDR2 from the germline V gene are SGHRS and YFSETQ.

Written as DNA, the CDR3 is TGCGCCAGCAGCACGGACAGCCTAGCGGTGGGTGAGCAGTTCTTC. Its protein is CASSTDSLAVGEQFF. V is TRBV5-1 and J is TRBJ2-1, with D perhaps TRBD2 (7 bases). Trimming removed 4 bases from V and 9 bases from J, with 20 bases in between. This CDR3 comprises 15 residues. CDR1 is SGHRS and CDR2 is YFSETQ in the germline V gene.

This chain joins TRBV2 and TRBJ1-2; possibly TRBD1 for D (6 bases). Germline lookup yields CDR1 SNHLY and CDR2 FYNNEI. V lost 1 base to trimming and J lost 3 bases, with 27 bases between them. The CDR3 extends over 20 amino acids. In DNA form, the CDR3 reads TGTGCCAGCAGTGAAGGGGAGACAGGCCGTCCTTCCCTATGGCACTATGGCTACACCTTC. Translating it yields CASSEGETGRPSLWHYGYTF.

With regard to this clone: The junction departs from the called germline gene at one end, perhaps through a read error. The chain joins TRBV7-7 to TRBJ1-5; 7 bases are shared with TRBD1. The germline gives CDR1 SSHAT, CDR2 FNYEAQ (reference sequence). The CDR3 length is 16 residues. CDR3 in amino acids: CASSLPNRGSGQPQHF. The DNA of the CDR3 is TGTGCTAGCAGCTTACCGAACAGGGGATCGGGACAGCCCCAGCATTTT.

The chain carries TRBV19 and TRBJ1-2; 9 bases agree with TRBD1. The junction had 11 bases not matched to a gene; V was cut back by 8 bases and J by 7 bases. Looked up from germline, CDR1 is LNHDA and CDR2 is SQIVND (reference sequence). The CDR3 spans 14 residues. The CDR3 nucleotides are TGTGCCAGTTACCGGGGACAGGGACACCGTGGCTACACCTTC. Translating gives CASYRGQGHRGYTF.

The CDR3 bases are TGTGCCAGCAGTTTATTTCGGAACACTGAAGCTTTCTTT. Translation: CASSLFRNTEAFF. The rearrangement links TRBV27 to TRBJ1-1; D gene unclear. Germline-derived CDR1 and CDR2 are MNHEY and SMNVEV (reference sequence). Trimming removed 1 base from V and 1 base from J, with 4 bases in between. The CDR3 loop spans 13 amino acids.

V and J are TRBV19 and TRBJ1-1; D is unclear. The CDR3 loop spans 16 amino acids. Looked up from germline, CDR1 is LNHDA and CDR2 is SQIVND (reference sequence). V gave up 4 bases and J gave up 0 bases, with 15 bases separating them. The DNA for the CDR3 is TGTGCCAGTAGTAGCTCGGCAGGAAACATGAACACTGAAGCTTTCTTT. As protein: CASSSSAGNMNTEAFF.

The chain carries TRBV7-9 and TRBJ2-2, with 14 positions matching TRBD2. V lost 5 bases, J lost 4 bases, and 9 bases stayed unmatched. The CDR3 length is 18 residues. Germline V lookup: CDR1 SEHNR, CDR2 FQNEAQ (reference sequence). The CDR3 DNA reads TGTGCCAGCAGCCCGACCCCGACTAGCGGGAGGGGCACCGGGGAGCTGTTTTTT. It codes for CASSPTPTSGRGTGELFF.